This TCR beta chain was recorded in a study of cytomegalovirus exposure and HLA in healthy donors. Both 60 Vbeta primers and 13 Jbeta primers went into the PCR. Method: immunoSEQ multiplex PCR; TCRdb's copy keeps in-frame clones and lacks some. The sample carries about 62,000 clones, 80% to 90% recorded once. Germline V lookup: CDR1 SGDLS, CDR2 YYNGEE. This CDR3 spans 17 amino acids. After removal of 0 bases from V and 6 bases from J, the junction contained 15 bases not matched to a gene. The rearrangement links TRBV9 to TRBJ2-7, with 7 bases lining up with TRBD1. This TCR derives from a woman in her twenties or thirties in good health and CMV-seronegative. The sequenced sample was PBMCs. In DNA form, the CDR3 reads TGTGCCAGCAGCGTAGGAAGCCAGGGGGTCTTGTTTTCCGAGCAGTACTTC. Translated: CASSVGSQGVLFSEQYF.